The text below deals with one T cell receptor (beta chain). What antigen it recognizes has not been identified. The sample holds no much larger clone one base away, and base qualities are not on file. The CDR3, cysteine through phenylalanine, is 15 amino acids long. Just the 45-base CDR3 DNA is kept, in frame starting at base 1. Enrolling through a virtual design, the prospective study's participants ranged in age from roughly 18 to 100 years and lived across 20 to 30 United States geographic areas. To assign participants to cohorts, the prospective study relied on clinical history that participants themselves reported in a screening survey and a study questionnaire. For ImmuneRACE Cohort 3, a participant was defined as recovered based on two consecutive negative NP/OP PCR tests, clearance by a healthcare professional, or resolution of symptoms. Mobile phlebotomists in the prospective study collected whole blood, serum and a nasopharyngeal or oropharyngeal swab from every participant. Additional blood draws and questionnaires over an approximately two-month period could optionally be provided by prospective study participants. Before DNA extraction, blood samples from the prospective study were shipped at room temperature or frozen.

The sample is drawn from a study of blood T cell repertoires in COVID-19 (dated by TCRdb to the early 2020s). At the level of the whole study: Samples covering the acute and convalescent phases of COVID-19 were provided by collaborators in the United States, Italy and Spain. The prospective study material was composed of cDNA or gDNA derived from T cells, B-cell-depleted T cells, or PBMCs. Sample metadata almost always included a de-identified subject ID, COVID-19 status, age in years and sex. HLA class I and class II types, where available, came from metadata supplied by the sample provider rather than from assay-based typing. The samples were drawn from two sources: the first 160 participants of the ongoing ImmuneRACE study, and 1,200 or so subjects contributed by 6 global collaborators. Deeply sampled blood TCRbeta repertoires from subjects exposed to, actively infected with, or recovered from COVID-19 were included in the dataset. The repertoires were released in a freely available public database intended as a resource for research on the immune response to SARS-CoV-2.

Beyond this particular receptor, the publication reports: The amount of clinical and demographic metadata varied by source and participant and was provided uncurated.

TCRbeta CDR3 regions were amplified from genomic DNA by means of the immunoSEQ Assay, a bias-controlled multiplex PCR. The study's processing was this. Nucleated cell counts per sample were estimated from amplification of reference gene primers within the assay. Sequence reads were collapsed and filtered to measure the absolute abundance of every unique TCRbeta CDR3 rearrangement. For each sample, productive Simpson clonality was calculated as the square root of Simpson's diversity index over productive rearrangements. Sourced from immuneACCESS, this table was stored by TCRdb with only in-frame sequences that have V and J called. A share of the clones is absent; for the studies checked, an unresolved V gene accounts for under half, and the remainder has no known explanation. V and J calls and clone size are as listed in that table; D and trimming were resolved from the DNA. This sample holds 110,000 to 150,000 clones; 86% were observed only once. Of the sample, 4.3% falls within the top ten clones.

This TCR came from a man aged 45-60 years who had recovered from COVID-19. Sequencing was carried out using PBMCs or T cells enriched from blood (not recorded which). The V and J genes are TRBV7-5 and TRBJ2-7; the table's TRBD1 call for D was not verified on the DNA. TRBV7-5 is a listed pseudogene. The CDR3 region has the sequence CVRRHDREGSYEQYF. The nucleotide sequence reads TGTGTCAGAAGACACGACAGGGAAGGGTCCTACGAGCAGTACTTC.